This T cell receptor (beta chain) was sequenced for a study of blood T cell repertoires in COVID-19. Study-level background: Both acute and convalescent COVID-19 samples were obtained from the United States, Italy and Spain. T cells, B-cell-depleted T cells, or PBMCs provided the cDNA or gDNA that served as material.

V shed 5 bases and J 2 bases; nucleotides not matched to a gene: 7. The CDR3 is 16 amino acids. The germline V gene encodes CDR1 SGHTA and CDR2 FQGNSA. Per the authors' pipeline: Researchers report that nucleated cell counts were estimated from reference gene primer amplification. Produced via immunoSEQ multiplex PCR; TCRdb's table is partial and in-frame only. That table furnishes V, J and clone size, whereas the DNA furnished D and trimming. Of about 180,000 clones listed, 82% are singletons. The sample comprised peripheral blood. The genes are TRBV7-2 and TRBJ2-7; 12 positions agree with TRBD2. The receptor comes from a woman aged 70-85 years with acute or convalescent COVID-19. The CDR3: CASSGRTSGKAYEQYF. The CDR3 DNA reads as TGTGCCAGCAGCGGCAGGACTAGCGGGAAGGCCTACGAGCAGTACTTC.